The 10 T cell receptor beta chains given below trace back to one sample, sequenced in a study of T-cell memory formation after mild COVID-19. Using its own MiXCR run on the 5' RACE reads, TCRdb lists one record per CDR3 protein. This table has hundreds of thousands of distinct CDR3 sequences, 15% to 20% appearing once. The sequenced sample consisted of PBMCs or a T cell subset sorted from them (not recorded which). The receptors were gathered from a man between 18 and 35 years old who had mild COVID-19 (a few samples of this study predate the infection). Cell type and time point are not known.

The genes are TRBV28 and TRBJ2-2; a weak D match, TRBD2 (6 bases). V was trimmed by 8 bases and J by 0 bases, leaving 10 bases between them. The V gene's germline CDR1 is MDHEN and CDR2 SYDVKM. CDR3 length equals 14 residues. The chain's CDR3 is CASLTSTNTGELFF. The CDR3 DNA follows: TGTGCCAGCTTGACTAGTACGAACACCGGGGAGCTGTTTTTT. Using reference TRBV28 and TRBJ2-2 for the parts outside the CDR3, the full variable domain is DVKVTQSSRYLVKRTGEKVFLECVQDMDHENMFWYRQDPGLGLRLIYFSYDVKMKEKGDIPEGYSVSREKKERFSLILESASTNQTSMYLCASLTSTNTGELFFGEGSRLTVL.

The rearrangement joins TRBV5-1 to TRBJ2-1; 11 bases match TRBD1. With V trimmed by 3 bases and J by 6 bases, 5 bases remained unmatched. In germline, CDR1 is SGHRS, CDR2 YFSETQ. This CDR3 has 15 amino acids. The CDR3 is CASSSDRGPGNEQFF. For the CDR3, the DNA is TGCGCCAGCAGCTCGGACAGGGGGCCGGGCAATGAGCAGTTCTTC.

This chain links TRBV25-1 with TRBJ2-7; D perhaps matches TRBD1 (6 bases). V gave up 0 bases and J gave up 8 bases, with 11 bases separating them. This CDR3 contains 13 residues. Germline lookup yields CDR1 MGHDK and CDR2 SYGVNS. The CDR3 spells CASSEYVQGKQYV. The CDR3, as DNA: TGTGCCAGCAGTGAATATGTCCAGGGGAAGCAGTACGTC.

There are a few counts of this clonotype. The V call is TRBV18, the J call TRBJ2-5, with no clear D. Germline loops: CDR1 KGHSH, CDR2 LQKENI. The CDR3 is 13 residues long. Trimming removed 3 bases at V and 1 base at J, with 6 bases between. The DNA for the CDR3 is TGTGCCAGCTCACCCCGGACCCAAGAGACCCAGTACTTC. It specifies CASSPRTQETQYF.

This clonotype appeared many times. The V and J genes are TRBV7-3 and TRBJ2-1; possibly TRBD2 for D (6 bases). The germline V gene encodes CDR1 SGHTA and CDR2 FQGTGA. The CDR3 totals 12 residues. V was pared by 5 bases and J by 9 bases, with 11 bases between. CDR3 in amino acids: CASSRMGGEQFF. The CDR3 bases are TGTGCCAGCAGCCGGATGGGGGGTGAGCAGTTCTTC.

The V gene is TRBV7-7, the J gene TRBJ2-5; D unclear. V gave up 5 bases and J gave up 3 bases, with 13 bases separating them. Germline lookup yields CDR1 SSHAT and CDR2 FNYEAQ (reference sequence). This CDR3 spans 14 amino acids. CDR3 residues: CASSLYQMEETQYF. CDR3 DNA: TGTGCCAGCAGCCTCTACCAAATGGAAGAGACCCAGTACTTC.

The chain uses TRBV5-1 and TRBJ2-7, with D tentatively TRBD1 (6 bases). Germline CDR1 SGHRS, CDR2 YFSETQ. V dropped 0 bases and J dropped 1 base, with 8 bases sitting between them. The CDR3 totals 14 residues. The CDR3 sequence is CASSLAGASYEQYV. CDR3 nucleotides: TGCGCCAGCAGCTTGGCAGGGGCGTCCTACGAGCAGTACGTC.

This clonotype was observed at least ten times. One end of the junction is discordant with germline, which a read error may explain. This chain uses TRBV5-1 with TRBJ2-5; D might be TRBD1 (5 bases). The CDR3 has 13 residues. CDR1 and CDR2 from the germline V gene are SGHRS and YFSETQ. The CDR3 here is CASSLRGRETQYF. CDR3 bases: TGTGCCAGCAGTCTTAGGGGCCGGGAGACCCAGTACTTC. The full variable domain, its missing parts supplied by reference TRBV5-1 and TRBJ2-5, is KAGVTQTPRYLIKTRGQQVTLSCSPISGHRSVSWYQQTPGQGLQFLFEYFSETQRNKGNFPGRFSGRQFSNSRSEMNVSTLELGDSALYLCASSLRGRETQYFGPGTRLLVL.

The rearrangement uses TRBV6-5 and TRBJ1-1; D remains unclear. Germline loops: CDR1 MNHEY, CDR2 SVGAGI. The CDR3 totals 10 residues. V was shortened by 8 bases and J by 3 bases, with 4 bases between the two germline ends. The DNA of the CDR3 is TGTGCCAGCGGGGACACTGAAGCTTTCTTT. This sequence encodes CASGDTEAFF.

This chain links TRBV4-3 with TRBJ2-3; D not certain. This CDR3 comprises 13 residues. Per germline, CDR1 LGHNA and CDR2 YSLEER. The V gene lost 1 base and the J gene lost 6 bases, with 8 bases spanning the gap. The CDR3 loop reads CASSQGVRDTQYF. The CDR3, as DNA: TGCGCCAGCAGCCAAGGGGTTAGGGATACGCAGTATTTT.